This T cell receptor (beta chain) was observed in a study of T cell responses to AZD1222 COVID-19 vaccine (dated by TCRdb to the early 2020s). For the study in its entirety: Because spike-specific TCR depth and breadth did not differ between the two schedules, AZD1222 recipients who got a second dose at roughly 4 weeks were pooled with those who got a second dose at roughly 12 weeks. Enrollment into the trials was organized by age into subgroups of 18-55, 56-69 and 70-plus years, and those subgroups contained approximately 150, 30 and 60 TCR-sequenced participants, respectively. A total of approximately 250 trial participants underwent TCR sequencing, of whom 207 had received two doses of AZD1222 and 26 had received two doses of the MenACWY control vaccine. The full study reports these points: Because no day 14 peak-response samples were available, the repertoires could be characterized only after the peak T cell response. Vaccine-associated CD4 TCRs spanned the whole spike protein, with dominant responses in regions 160-218 and 743-854. Most participants were white British and females outnumbered males, and the authors suggested that clonal diversity may have been underestimated. Conclusions about previously exposed vaccinees are limited because only a handful of AZD1222 recipients were SARS-CoV-2 seropositive at baseline. After two AZD1222 doses, both the breadth and the depth of spike-specific TCRs were significantly higher than at day 0 and than in MenACWY recipients. Epitopes outside the regions mutated in the B.1.351 and B.1.1.7 variants were reportedly recognized by nearly half of the unique spike-specific TCRs. In the small 56-69-year group, the increase in depth fell short of significance, most likely because of low power.

This clone was recorded once. The antigen it binds to is not known. Nothing much larger sits one base from this clone, and base qualities are not available. The CDR3 regions of human TCRbeta chains were analyzed by immunosequencing. In the paper's pipeline: Repertoire TCRs were checked for matches against a reference library of SARS-CoV-2-specific TCRs that had been generated using the MIRA antigen-specificity platform. Breadth was defined as the fraction of unique TCRs that were SARS-CoV-2-associated. Depth was defined as the fraction of total T cells that were SARS-CoV-2-associated. Using the MIRA data, each spike-specific TCR was mapped to the spike region that the TCR reacts to and placed in a CD4 or CD8 class. Log10-transformed breadth and depth values were compared by one-way ANOVA with Sidak's multiple comparisons tests. Drawn from immuneACCESS, this table holds only the in-frame rearrangements with V and J called that TCRdb kept. Clones are partly lost; checked studies trace under half to an unresolved V gene and leave the rest unexplained. V and J calls plus clone size are reproduced from that table; the DNA served to infer D and trimming. Across this sample there are 130,000 to 150,000 clones, with about 90% seen only once. Under 2% of the sample is taken by the ten largest.

What the time point label conveys for this sample: baseline before first vaccination. The vaccinee samples were drawn from two UK trials, COV001 and COV002, one of which was a single-blind randomized controlled phase 2/3 trial testing AZD1222 (ChAdOx1 nCoV-19) in healthy adults. Trial participant PBMC samples were collected at day 0 and day 28 after the second dose for TCRbeta chain sequencing. From the cysteine through the phenylalanine, the CDR3 covers 15 amino acids. Only CDR3 DNA remains: 45 bases, in frame from the first base. CDR1 KGHSH and CDR2 LQKENI are derived from the germline V gene. The V end loses 3 bases and the J end loses 5 bases, and a stretch of 16 bases separates them.

The sample in question was peripheral blood, obtained on day 0 of AZD1222 vaccination. The V and J genes are TRBV18 and TRBJ2-5, with the identity of the D gene unclear. This sequence originates from an adult in good health. This receptor carries the CDR3 CASSPPSEPRETQYF. In nucleotides, the sequence is TGTGCCAGCTCACCGCCGAGCGAACCAAGGGAGACCCAGTACTTC.